What follows are 2 T cell receptor beta chains derived from one specimen sequenced in a study of blood T cell repertoires in COVID-19. Sequencing was performed with immunoSEQ multiplex PCR; in TCRdb, only in-frame clones are kept and a portion is missing. The sample holds roughly 130,000 clones, about 83% seen once. The sample comprised peripheral blood. All receptors derive from a man in his forties with active or convalescent COVID-19.

J is TRBJ1-5 and V is TRBV9, with 7 bases that match TRBD1. V gave up 4 bases and J gave up 0 bases; unmatched junction bases: 1. Germline assignment: CDR1 SGDLS and CDR2 YYNGEE. The CDR3 extends over 14 amino acids. Here the CDR3 reads CASSRQGSNQPQHF. The CDR3 bases are TGTGCCAGCAGCCGACAGGGTAGCAATCAGCCCCAGCATTTT.

The rearrangement joins TRBV5-4 to TRBJ2-2; TRBD2 agrees at 10 bases. The germline V gene encodes CDR1 SGHNT and CDR2 YYREEE (reference sequence). After removal of 2 bases from V and 1 base from J, the junction contained 2 bases not matched to a gene. This CDR3 is 16 amino acids long. For the CDR3, the DNA is TGTGCCAGCAGCTTTGAGCGGGGGGGGAACACCGGGGAGCTGTTTTTT. This codes for CASSFERGGNTGELFF.